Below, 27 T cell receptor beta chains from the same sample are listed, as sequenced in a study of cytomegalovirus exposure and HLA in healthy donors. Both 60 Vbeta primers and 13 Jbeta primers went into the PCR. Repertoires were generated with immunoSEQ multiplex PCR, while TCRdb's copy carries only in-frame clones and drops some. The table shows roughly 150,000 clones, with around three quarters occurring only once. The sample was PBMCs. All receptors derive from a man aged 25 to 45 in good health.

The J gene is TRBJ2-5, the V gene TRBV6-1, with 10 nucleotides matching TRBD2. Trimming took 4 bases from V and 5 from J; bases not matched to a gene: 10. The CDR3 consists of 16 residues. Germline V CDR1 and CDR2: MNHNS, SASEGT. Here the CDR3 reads CASSGGTGLAKETQYF. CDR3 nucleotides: TGTGCCAGCAGTGGGGGAACGGGACTAGCGAAGGAGACCCAGTACTTC.

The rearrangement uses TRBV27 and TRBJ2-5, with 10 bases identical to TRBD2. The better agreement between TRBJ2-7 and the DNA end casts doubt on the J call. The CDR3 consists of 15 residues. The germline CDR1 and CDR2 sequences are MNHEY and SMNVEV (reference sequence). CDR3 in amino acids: CASSSGTSASYEQYF. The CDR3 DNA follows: TGTGCCAGCAGTTCCGGGACTAGCGCCTCCTACGAGCAGTACTTC.

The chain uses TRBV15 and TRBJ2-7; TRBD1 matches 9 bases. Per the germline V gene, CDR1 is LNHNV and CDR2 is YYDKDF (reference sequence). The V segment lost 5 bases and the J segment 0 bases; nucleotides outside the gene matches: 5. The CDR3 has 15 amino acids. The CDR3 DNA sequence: TGTGCCACCAGCGTCGGACAGGGGCGCTCCTACGAGCAGTACTTC. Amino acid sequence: CATSVGQGRSYEQYF.

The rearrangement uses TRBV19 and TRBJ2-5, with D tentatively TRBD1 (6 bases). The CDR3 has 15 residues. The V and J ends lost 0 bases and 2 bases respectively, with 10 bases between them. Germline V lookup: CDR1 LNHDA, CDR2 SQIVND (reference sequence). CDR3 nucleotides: TGTGCCAGTAGTATAGAGGACAGTACACAAGAGACCCAGTACTTC. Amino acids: CASSIEDSTQETQYF.

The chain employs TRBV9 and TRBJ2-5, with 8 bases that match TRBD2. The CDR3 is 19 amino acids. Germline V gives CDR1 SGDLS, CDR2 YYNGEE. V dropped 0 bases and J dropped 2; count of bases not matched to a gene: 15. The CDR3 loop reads CASSVGLLRGTSGQETQYF. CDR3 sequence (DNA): TGTGCCAGCAGCGTAGGGCTCCTCAGGGGCACTAGCGGACAAGAGACCCAGTACTTC.

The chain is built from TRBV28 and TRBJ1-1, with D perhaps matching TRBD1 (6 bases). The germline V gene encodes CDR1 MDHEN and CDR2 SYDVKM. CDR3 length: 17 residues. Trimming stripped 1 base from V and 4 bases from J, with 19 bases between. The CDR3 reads CASSLSKLNRESTEAFF. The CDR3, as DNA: TGTGCCAGCAGTTTATCGAAGCTGAACAGGGAGAGCACTGAAGCTTTCTTT. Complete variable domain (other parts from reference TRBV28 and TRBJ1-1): DVKVTQSSRYLVKRTGEKVFLECVQDMDHENMFWYRQDPGLGLRLIYFSYDVKMKEKGDIPEGYSVSREKKERFSLILESASTNQTSMYLCASSLSKLNRESTEAFFGQGTRLTVV.

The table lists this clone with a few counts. The CDR3 reads CASTDFYNEQFF. The CDR3 DNA reads TGTGCCAGCACCGACTTCTACAATGAGCAGTTCTTC. The chain joins TRBV6-5 to TRBJ2-1; D is undetermined. This CDR3 has 12 residues. V was pared by 7 bases and J by 3 bases, with 7 bases between. Looked up from germline, CDR1 is MNHEY and CDR2 is SVGAGI.

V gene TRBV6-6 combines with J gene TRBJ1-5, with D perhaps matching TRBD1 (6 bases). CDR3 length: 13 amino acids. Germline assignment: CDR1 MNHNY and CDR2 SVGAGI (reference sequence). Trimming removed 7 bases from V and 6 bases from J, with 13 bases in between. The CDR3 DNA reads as TGTGCCAGCACCCCGCAGGGGTTTCAGCCCCAGCATTTT. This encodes CASTPQGFQPQHF.

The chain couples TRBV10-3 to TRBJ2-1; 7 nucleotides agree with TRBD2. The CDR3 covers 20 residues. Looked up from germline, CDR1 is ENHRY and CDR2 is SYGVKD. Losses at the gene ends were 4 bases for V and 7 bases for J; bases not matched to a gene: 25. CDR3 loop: CAISGRGQAGIMRERNEQFF. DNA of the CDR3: TGTGCCATCAGTGGCCGAGGGCAGGCCGGGATCATGCGGGAGCGGAATGAGCAGTTCTTC.

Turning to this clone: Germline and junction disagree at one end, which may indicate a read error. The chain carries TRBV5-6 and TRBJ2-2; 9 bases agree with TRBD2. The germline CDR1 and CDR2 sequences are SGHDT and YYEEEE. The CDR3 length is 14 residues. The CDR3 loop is CASRRLAEHRGAVF. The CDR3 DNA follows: TGTGCCAGCAGAAGACTAGCGGAACACCGGGGAGCTGTTTTT.

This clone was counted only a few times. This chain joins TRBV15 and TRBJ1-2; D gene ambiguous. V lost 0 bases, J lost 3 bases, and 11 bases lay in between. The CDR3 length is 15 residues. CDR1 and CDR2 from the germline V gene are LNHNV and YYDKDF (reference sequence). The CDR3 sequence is CATSRDRRGDYGYTF. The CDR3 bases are TGTGCCACCAGCAGAGATAGGCGGGGAGACTATGGCTACACCTTC.

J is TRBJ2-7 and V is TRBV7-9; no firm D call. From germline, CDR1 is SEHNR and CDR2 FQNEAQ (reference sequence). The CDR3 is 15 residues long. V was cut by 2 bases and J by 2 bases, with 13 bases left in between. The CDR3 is CASSLRPTDTYEQYF. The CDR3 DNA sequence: TGTGCCAGCAGCTTAAGGCCCACAGACACCTACGAGCAGTACTTC.

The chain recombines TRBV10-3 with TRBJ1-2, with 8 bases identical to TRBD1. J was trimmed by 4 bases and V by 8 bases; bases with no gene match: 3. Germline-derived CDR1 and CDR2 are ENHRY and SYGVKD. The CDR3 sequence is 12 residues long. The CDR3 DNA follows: TGTGCCATCTCGGGACAGGCCTATGGCTACACCTTC. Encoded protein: CAISGQAYGYTF.

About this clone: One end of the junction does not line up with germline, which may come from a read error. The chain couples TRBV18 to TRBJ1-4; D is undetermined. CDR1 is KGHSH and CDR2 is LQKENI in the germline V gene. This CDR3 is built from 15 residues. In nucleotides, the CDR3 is TGTGCCAGCTCACCACGTCCCGACTCAAATGGAAAACTGTTTTTT. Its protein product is CASSPRPDSNGKLFF.

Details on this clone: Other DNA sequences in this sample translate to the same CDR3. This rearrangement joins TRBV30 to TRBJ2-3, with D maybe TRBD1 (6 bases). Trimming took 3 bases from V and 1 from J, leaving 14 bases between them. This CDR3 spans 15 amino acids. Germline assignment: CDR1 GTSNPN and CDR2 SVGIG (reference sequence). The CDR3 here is CAWSVQGGGTDTQYF. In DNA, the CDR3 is TGTGCCTGGAGCGTACAAGGGGGTGGCACAGATACGCAGTATTTT.

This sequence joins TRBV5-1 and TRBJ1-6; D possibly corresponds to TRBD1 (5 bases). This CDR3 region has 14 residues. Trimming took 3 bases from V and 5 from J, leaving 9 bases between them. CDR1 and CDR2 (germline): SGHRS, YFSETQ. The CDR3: CASSWGGDNSPLHF. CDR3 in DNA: TGCGCCAGCAGCTGGGGGGGAGATAATTCACCCCTCCACTTT. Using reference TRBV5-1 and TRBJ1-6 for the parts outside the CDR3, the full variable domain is KAGVTQTPRYLIKTRGQQVTLSCSPISGHRSVSWYQQTPGQGLQFLFEYFSETQRNKGNFPGRFSGRQFSNSRSEMNVSTLELGDSALYLCASSWGGDNSPLHFGNGTRLTVT.

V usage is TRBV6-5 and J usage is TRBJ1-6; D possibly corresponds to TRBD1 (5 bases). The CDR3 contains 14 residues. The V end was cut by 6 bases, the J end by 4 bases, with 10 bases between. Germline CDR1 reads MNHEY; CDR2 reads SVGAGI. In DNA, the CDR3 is TGTGCCAGCAGGGCAGGGCCATATAATTCACCCCTCCACTTT. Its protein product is CASRAGPYNSPLHF.

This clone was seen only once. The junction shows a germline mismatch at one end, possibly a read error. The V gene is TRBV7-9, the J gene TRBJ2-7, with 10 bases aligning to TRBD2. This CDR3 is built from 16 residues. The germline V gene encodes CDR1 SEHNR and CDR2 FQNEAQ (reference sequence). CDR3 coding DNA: TGTTCCAGCAGCCCCTCCGGGACTAGCGTCTCCTACGAGCAGTACTTC. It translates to CSSSPSGTSVSYEQYF.

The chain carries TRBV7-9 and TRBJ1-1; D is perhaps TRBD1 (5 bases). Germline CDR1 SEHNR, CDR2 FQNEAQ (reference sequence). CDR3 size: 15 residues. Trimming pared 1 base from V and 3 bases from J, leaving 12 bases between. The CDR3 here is CASSLGSLGDTEAFF. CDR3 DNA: TGTGCCAGCAGCTTAGGGAGCTTAGGGGACACTGAAGCTTTCTTT.

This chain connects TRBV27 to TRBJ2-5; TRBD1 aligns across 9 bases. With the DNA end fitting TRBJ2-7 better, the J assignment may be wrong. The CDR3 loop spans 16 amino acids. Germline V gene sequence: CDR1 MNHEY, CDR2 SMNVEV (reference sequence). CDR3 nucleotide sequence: TGTGCCAGCAGTTTATACCCGACAGGGGGGAGATACGAGCAGTACTTC. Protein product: CASSLYPTGGRYEQYF.

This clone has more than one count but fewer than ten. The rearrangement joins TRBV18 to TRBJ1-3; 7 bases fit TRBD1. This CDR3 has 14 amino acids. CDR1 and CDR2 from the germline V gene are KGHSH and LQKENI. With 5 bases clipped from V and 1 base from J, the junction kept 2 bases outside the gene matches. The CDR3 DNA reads TGTGCCAGCTCAGCGGGACAGTCTGGAAACACCATATATTTT. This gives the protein CASSAGQSGNTIYF.

CDR3 in amino acids: CASSQLGQAQGTQYF. The DNA of the CDR3 is TGCGCCAGCAGCCAACTCGGACAGGCTCAGGGTACGCAGTATTTT. This sequence joins TRBV4-3 and TRBJ2-3; the match to TRBD1 covers 7 bases. The CDR3 length is 15 residues. Germline CDR1 is LGHNA and CDR2 is YSLEER. Unmatched junction bases numbered 10, after V lost 2 bases and J lost 8 bases.

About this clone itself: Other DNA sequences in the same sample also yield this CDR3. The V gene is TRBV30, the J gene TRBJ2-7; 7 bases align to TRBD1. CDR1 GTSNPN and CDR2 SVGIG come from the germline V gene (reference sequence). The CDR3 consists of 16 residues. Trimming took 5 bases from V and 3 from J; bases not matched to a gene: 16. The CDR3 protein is CAWGTGVGPNYYEQYF. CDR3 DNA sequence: TGTGCCTGGGGCACAGGGGTAGGTCCAAATTACTACGAGCAGTACTTC.

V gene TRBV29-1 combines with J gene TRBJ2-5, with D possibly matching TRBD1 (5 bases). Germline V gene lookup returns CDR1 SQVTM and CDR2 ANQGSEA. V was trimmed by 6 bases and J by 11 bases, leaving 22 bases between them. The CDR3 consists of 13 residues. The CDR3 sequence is CSVALTSGREQYF. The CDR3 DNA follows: TGCAGCGTGGCTCTAACGTCAGGGCGTGAGCAGTACTTC.

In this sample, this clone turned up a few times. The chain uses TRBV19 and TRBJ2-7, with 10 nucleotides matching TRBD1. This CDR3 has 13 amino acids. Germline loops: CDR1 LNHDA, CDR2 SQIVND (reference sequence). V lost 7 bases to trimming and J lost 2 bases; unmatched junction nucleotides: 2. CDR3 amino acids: CASKGTGAYEQYF. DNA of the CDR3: TGTGCCAGTAAAGGGACAGGGGCCTACGAGCAGTACTTC.

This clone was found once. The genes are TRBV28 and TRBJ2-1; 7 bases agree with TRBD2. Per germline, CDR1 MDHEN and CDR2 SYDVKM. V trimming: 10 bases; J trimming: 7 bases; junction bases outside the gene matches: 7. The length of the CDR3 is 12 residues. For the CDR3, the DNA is TGTGCCACCGCGGGGGAGTATAATGAGCAGTTCTTC. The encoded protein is CATAGEYNEQFF.

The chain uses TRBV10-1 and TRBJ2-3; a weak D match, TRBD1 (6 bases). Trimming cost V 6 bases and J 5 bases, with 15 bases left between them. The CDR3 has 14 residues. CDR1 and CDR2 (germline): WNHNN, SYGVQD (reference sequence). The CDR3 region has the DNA TGCGCCAGCAGCGTTGCCGGGACACGAGATACGCAGTATTTT. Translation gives CASSVAGTRDTQYF.